This T cell receptor (beta chain) was observed in a study of Graves' ophthalmopathy and Graves' hyperthyroidism. The study, taken as a whole, reports: Blood samples also showed most expanded thyroid clonotypes exceeding 0.001 frequency. Distinction of ophthalmopathy from stable hyperthyroidism by a 13-signature model reached 87.88% sensitivity and roughly 81% specificity. Ophthalmopathy progression was predicted by the model at 60% to 71% sensitivity and about 74% specificity.

The study amplified TCR beta CDR3 regions using RNA transcripts. Scientists carried out first-round RT-PCR using HTBI primers and then a second-round multiplex PCR. TCRdb re-called the multiplex PCR reads with MiXCR, one entry per CDR3 protein. This sample carries around 1.1 million distinct CDR3 sequences, about 40% of them seen once, and the ten largest clones take roughly 11%. This clonotype has at least ten counts. The antigen remains unidentified. Hyperthyroidism patients, all newly diagnosed, had under 2 months' duration and ages of 18 to 65. Material: peripheral blood or thyroid tissue (not recorded which). The sequence derives from an adult man with Graves' hyperthyroidism.

CDR3 protein: CASSSGGPGYTF. CDR3 DNA: TGTGCCAGCAGTTCGGGGGGCCCTGGCTACACCTTC. The genes are TRBV7-2 and TRBJ1-2; tentative D call: TRBD1 (6 bases). The V and J ends lost 6 bases and 7 bases respectively, with 12 bases between them. This CDR3 has 12 residues. Germline V gives CDR1 SGHTA, CDR2 FQGNSA.